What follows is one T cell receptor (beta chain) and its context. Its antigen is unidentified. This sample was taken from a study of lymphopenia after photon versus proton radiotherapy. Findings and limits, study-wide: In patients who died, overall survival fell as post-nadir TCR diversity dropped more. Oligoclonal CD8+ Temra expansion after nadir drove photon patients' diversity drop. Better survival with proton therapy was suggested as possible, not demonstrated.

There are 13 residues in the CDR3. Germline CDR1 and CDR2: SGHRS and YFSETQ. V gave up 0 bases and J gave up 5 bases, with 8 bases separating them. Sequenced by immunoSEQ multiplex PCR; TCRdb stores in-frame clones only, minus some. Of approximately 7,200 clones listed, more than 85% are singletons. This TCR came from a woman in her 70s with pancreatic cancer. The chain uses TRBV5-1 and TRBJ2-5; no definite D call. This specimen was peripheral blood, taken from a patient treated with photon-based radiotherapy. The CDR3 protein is CASSLEQLETQYF. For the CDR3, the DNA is TGCGCCAGCAGCTTGGAACAGCTCGAGACCCAGTACTTC.